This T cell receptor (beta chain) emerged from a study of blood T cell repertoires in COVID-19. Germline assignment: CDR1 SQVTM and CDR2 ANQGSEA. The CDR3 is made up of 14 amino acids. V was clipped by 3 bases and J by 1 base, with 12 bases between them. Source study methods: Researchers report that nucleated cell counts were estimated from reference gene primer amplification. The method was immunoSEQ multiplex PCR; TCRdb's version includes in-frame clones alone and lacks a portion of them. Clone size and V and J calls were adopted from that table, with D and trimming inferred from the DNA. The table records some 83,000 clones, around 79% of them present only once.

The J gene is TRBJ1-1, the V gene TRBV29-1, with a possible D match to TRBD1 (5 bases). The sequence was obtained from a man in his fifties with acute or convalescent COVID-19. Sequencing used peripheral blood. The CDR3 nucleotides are TGCAGCGTTGATCATCGGGGGTCGAACACTGAAGCTTTCTTT. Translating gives CSVDHRGSNTEAFF.